This TCR beta chain was recorded in a study of blood T cell repertoires in COVID-19 (dated by TCRdb to 2020 to 2022). Study-wide context: Samples from collaborators originated in the United States, Italy and Spain and spanned both the acute and convalescent phases of COVID-19. The prospective study material was composed of cDNA or gDNA derived from T cells, B-cell-depleted T cells, or PBMCs. Deeply sampled blood TCRbeta repertoires from subjects exposed to, actively infected with, or recovered from COVID-19 were included in the dataset. The repertoires were released in a freely available public database intended as a resource for research on the immune response to SARS-CoV-2. The samples were drawn from two sources: the first 160 participants of the ongoing ImmuneRACE study, and 950 to 1,500 subjects contributed by 6 global collaborators. Nearly every sample came with metadata listing a de-identified subject ID, COVID-19 status, age in years and sex. Where HLA class I and class II types were available, the types were taken from metadata supplied by the sample provider, not from assay-based typing. Overall results and qualifications from the work: The quantity of clinical and demographic metadata differed by source and by participant and was supplied without curation.

Regarding this clone: The antigen it binds to is not known. Base qualities are missing; no much larger clone stands one base away.

The collaborating institutions used their own protocols to collect whole blood in K2EDTA tubes. For TCRbeta analysis, collaborators shipped samples in one of three forms: frozen whole blood, isolated PBMCs, or DNA extracted from either of those sample types. TCRbeta CDR3 regions were amplified from genomic DNA using the immunoSEQ Assay, a bias-controlled multiplex PCR. Concerning the study's data processing: Nucleated cell counts per sample were estimated from amplification of reference gene primers within the assay. Sequence reads were collapsed and filtered to measure the absolute abundance of every unique TCRbeta CDR3 rearrangement. For each sample, productive Simpson clonality was calculated as the square root of Simpson's diversity index across productive rearrangements. TCRdb mirrors the immuneACCESS table, restricted to in-frame sequences. Some clones are absent from its copies; in checked studies, under half trace to an unresolved V gene, and the reason for the others is unknown. V, J and clone size are taken as reported in that table, and D and trimming were inferred from the DNA itself. The sample table holds about 82,000 clones, of which around 83% were seen once. The ten largest make up approximately 17% of the sample.

The cysteine opens and the phenylalanine closes a CDR3 of 17 amino acids. The retained sequence is limited to the CDR3, 51 bases, with the frame set at the first base. V is cut back by 2 bases and J by 9 bases, with 14 bases in the junction unmatched. As encoded in the germline V gene, CDR1 is SGHDN while CDR2 is FVKESK. Specimen: peripheral blood. This chain is built from TRBV14 and TRBJ2-1; TRBD1 lines up with 9 middle nucleotides. This clonotype was sampled from a woman between 55 and 75 years old with acute or convalescent COVID-19. The sequenced DNA is TGTGCCAGCAGCCAACTTCCCGGGACAGGGTCGACGAGTGAGCAGTTCTTC. This sequence encodes CASSQLPGTGSTSEQFF.